This TCR beta chain was sequenced in a study of blood T cell repertoires in COVID-19. Looking at the study overall: Researchers got acute and convalescent COVID-19 samples from the United States, Italy and Spain.

The table lists this clone with a few counts. Profiled with immunoSEQ multiplex PCR; TCRdb holds only in-frame clones, not every one. The table has 57,000 or so clones, under 80% seen once. V dropped 7 bases and J dropped 3 bases, with 11 bases sitting between them. Germline CDR1 LNHDA, CDR2 SQIVND (reference sequence). The CDR3 sequence is 13 residues long. The source is a man in his sixties with acute or convalescent COVID-19. This rearrangement joins TRBV19 to TRBJ2-3, with a weak D call TRBD1 (6 bases). Sequenced sample: peripheral blood. The CDR3 coding sequence is TGTGCCAGTAATCAGGGGTGGACAGATACGCAGTATTTT. Protein sequence: CASNQGWTDTQYF.